This TCR beta chain was captured by sequencing in a study of blood T cell repertoires in COVID-19. Across the study: Sample material is recorded as cDNA or gDNA derived from T cells, B-cell-depleted T cells, or PBMCs.

This CDR3 is built from 16 residues. Germline assignment: CDR1 MGHRA and CDR2 YSYEKL. V gave up 6 bases and J gave up 1 base; unmatched junction bases: 9. Measured with immunoSEQ multiplex PCR; TCRdb has only the in-frame clones, and not every one. The sample includes fewer than 350,000 clones, 81% of them seen just once. The clonotype was recovered from a woman aged 60-75 years with active or convalescent COVID-19. The chain uses TRBV4-1 and TRBJ2-1; 7 bases align to TRBD1. Sequencing was carried out using peripheral blood. The CDR3 region is CASRPPTGKSYNEQFF. For the CDR3, the DNA is TGCGCCAGCAGACCTCCGACAGGGAAATCCTACAATGAGCAGTTCTTC.